The clone carrying this T cell receptor (beta chain) appeared once. Its antigen is still unknown. The sample is drawn from a study of shared clonotypes between healthy human individuals. Study-level results: Only a few donors were included, so the genetic and exposure-history diversity represented was limited.

Produced via immunoSEQ multiplex PCR; TCRdb's table is partial and in-frame only. The sample has millions of clones, approximately 92% seen once. Sequencing was done on a sample of naive CD4+ T cells sorted from blood. Subset noted: CD45RA+ positively selected. This TCR was recovered from a man aged 18 to 30 in good health.

The CDR3 region is CASSSGGGVGEKLFF. DNA for the CDR3: TGTGCCAGCAGTTCAGGAGGGGGGGTAGGTGAAAAACTGTTTTTT. The gene calls are TRBV6-5 and TRBJ1-4, with TRBD1 as a possible D gene (6 bases). The V gene lost 4 bases and the J gene lost 7 bases, with 16 bases spanning the gap. Germline loops: CDR1 MNHEY, CDR2 SVGAGI. The CDR3 has 15 amino acids.